This record concerns one TCR beta chain sequence. Its antigen is as yet unknown. This specimen belongs to a study of OX40 agonist ivuxolimab in advanced cancers. About the study: An agonistic anti-OX40 (CD134) antibody, ivuxolimab, was used to treat the patients. Those enrolled were roughly 80% male, with a mean age of approximately 60 years and ages from roughly 23 to 79. Eligibility rules accepted prior anti-PD-1, anti-PD-L1 or anti-CTLA-4 therapy, and 35% to 40% had some.

Profiling relied on immunoSEQ multiplex PCR, and the TCRdb table lists in-frame clones only, not all of them. The sample lists about 43,000 clones; approximately 83% were seen once. Study-wide points: Mean expanded clone counts were higher in CD8+ than CD4+ T cells.

The V gene lost 1 base and the J gene lost 4 bases, with 11 bases spanning the gap. The germline CDR1 and CDR2 sequences are SGHAT and FQNNGV. The length of the CDR3 is 15 residues. This chain connects TRBV11-2 to TRBJ2-1, with D possibly matching TRBD2 (6 bases). The starting material was CD4+ or CD8+ T cells sorted from blood, obtained in a trial of the OX40 agonist ivuxolimab. This sequence originates from an adult with an advanced solid tumor such as melanoma, head and neck, liver or kidney cancer. Here the CDR3 DNA reads TGTGCCAGCAGCTTAGTAGGGCGGGATTACAATGAGCAGTTCTTC. It specifies CASSLVGRDYNEQFF.